The rows below give T cell receptor beta chains drawn from one sample of a study of CD8 T cells in Susac syndrome. TCRdb re-called the immunoSEQ multiplex PCR reads with MiXCR, one entry per CDR3 protein. The data contain about 200,000 distinct CDR3 sequences, roughly 96% of them singletons. Input material: CD4+ T cells from PBMCs. Source of these receptors: a human donor in good health. CDR3s include the opening cysteine and the closing phenylalanine or tryptophan. Each record gives: J gene, D gene, V gene, clone size, CDR3 DNA, CDR3 protein. A D gene is named only where the DNA matches it firmly. Only some rows state a clone size, as once, few, many or a class for expanded clones.

TRBJ1-5	TRBD1	TRBV7-8	.	TGTGCCAGCAGCGAAAAACAAGACAGGGTCGATCAGCCCCAGCATTTT	CASSEKQDRVDQPQHF
TRBJ1-6	.	TRBV7-8	.	TGTGCCAGCAGCACGACAGGATATTCACCCCTCCACTTT	CASSTTGYSPLHF
TRBJ2-1	TRBD2	TRBV30	.	TGTGCCTGCCTGGGACTAGGGGTTCGGCAGTTCTTC	CACLGLGVRQFF
TRBJ1-5	.	TRBV30	.	TGTGCCTGGAGTTTGGGAACCTGGCGGGCGAGCAATCAGCCCCAGCATTTT	CAWSLGTWRASNQPQHF
TRBJ2-2	.	TRBV5-1	once	TGCGCCAGCATGACGACTAGGAACGCCGGGGAGCTGTTTTTT	CASMTTRNAGELFF
TRBJ2-1	.	TRBV20-1	.	TGCAGTGCTAGTTCCGACAGGAGTAACTACAATGAGCAGTTCTTC	CSASSDRSNYNEQFF
TRBJ2-5	.	TRBV14	few	TGTGCCAGCAGCCAGGTACTCCAAGAGACCCAGTACTTC	CASSQVLQETQYF
TRBJ2-7	.	TRBV4-3	.	TGCGCCAGCAGCCAAGATCCTTACTACGAGCAGTACTTC	CASSQDPYYEQYF
TRBJ2-7	TRBD1	TRBV5-4	.	TGTGCCAGCAGGAGTGGGACAGGACCCTACGAGCAGTACTTC	CASRSGTGPYEQYF
TRBJ1-2	.	TRBV6-1	.	TGTGCCAGCAGTGAAGAGGTGACAGAGAAATGGGGCTACACCTTC	CASSEEVTEKWGYTF
TRBJ2-5	.	TRBV6-5	.	TGTGCCAGCAGGGAACCCATCGCGGAGACCCAGTACTTC	CASREPIAETQYF
TRBJ2-6	.	TRBV12-3/TRBV12-4	.	TGTGCCAGCACCAAGGGGAAGTCTGGGGCCAACGTCCTGACTTTC	CASTKGKSGANVLTF
TRBJ1-1	.	TRBV4-1	.	TGCGCCAGCAGCAAACCTAGTATGGAGAACACTGAAGCTTTCTTT	CASSKPSMENTEAFF
TRBJ1-6	.	TRBV12-3/TRBV12-4	.	TGTGCCAGCAGTTCCGGACTGGCCAATTCACCCCTCCACTTT	CASSSGLANSPLHF
TRBJ1-1	.	TRBV20-1	.	TGCAGTGCGAGAGACAGCTTTGAAGCTTTCTTT	CSARDSFEAFF
TRBJ2-5	.	TRBV4-3	.	TGCGCCAGCAGCCTTCGTAAGGAGACCCAGTACTTC	CASSLRKETQYF
TRBJ2-1	.	TRBV20-1	once	TGCAGTGCTAGATGGCAGAGCTACAATGAGCAGTTCTTC	CSARWQSYNEQFF
TRBJ2-2	.	TRBV4-1	.	TGCGCCAGCAGTCCTCAGTTGTATAGTGACACCGGGGAGCTGTTTTTT	CASSPQLYSDTGELFF
TRBJ2-2	.	TRBV29-1	.	TGCAGTGCTAAGAGGGAATTCAACACCGGGGAGCTGTTTTTT	CSAKREFNTGELFF
TRBJ2-7	TRBD1	TRBV4-1	.	TGCGCCAGCAGCCGGGACAGACAGTCCTACGAGCAGTACTTC	CASSRDRQSYEQYF
TRBJ2-7	.	TRBV29-1	.	TGCAGCGTGAGGACGGGAGAGCAGTACTTC	CSVRTGEQYF
TRBJ1-1	.	TRBV24-1	.	TGTGCCACCTATTTTAAGGGAGAAGCTTTCTTT	CATYFKGEAFF
TRBJ1-1	.	TRBV27	.	TGTGCCAGCAGCGCGGCCTCGACTGGGACTGAAGTTTTCTTT	CASSAASTGTEVFF
TRBJ1-6	.	TRBV9	.	TGTGCCAGCAGCCCCGACCGGCTCTCGCCCCTCCACTTT	CASSPDRLSPLHF
TRBJ2-3	.	TRBV29-1	.	TGCAGCGTCCCAAACATATACACAGATACGCAGTATTTT	CSVPNIYTDTQYF
TRBJ1-1	.	TRBV5-1	.	TGCGCCAGCAGCTTGGGACAGACTTCGATGAACACTGAAGCTTTCTTT	CASSLGQTSMNTEAFF
TRBJ2-1	.	TRBV11-2	.	TGTGCCAGCAGCTTAGATCCACTAGTCAATGAGCAGTTCTTC	CASSLDPLVNEQFF
TRBJ2-3	TRBD1	TRBV4-3	.	TGCGCCAGCAGCCGGGACAGGGCGACAGATACGCAGTATTTT	CASSRDRATDTQYF
TRBJ2-1	TRBD2	TRBV29-1	.	TGCAGCGTTGACCGGGGGGTCGTCAATGAGCAGTTCTTC	CSVDRGVVNEQFF
TRBJ2-1	TRBD2	TRBV20-1	.	TGCAGTGCTAGACAGAGGGGACTAGCGGTCATTGGTGAGCAGTTCTTC	CSARQRGLAVIGEQFF
TRBJ2-3	TRBD2	TRBV28	.	TGTGCCAGTATCCTGAGTAGCGGGGACACAGATACGCAGTATTTT	CASILSSGDTDTQYF
TRBJ2-5	TRBD2	TRBV7-9	.	TGTGCCAGCAGCCACCAGCGGGGACAAGAGACCCAGTACTTC	CASSHQRGQETQYF
TRBJ1-6	TRBD1	TRBV15	.	TGTGCCACCAGCAGGGGACAGGCGGATTCACCCCTCCACTTT	CATSRGQADSPLHF
TRBJ1-2	TRBD1	TRBV6-5	.	TGTGCCAGCAGACCCCTTCGGGACAGCTATGGCTACACCTTC	CASRPLRDSYGYTF
TRBJ2-1	TRBD2	TRBV27	once	TGTGCCAGCAGTTTTAGCGGGGCGGACAATGAGCAGTTCTTC	CASSFSGADNEQFF
TRBJ1-2	.	TRBV7-9	.	TGTGCCAGCAGCTTAGACGGGAGTTCCTATGGCTACACCTTC	CASSLDGSSYGYTF
TRBJ2-5	.	TRBV18	.	TGTGCCAGCTCACTTCCCCCGTCGGGCAGGGAGACCCAGTACTTC	CASSLPPSGRETQYF
TRBJ2-1	TRBD1	TRBV2	.	TGTGCCAGCTTACGAGACAGGGGACCGTTTGAGCAGTTCTTC	CASLRDRGPFEQFF
TRBJ1-5	.	TRBV7-8	.	TGTGCCAGCAGCTTCCGAACGCTCCACAATCAGCCCCAGCATTTT	CASSFRTLHNQPQHF
TRBJ2-7	.	TRBV7-9	.	TGTGCCAGCAGGGCCTCGGCGAGCCCCTACGAGCAGTACTTC	CASRASASPYEQYF
TRBJ2-7	.	TRBV4-3	.	TGCGCCAGCAGCCAAGATAATAGGCAGTCTCTTTGGGAGCAGTACTTC	CASSQDNRQSLWEQYF
TRBJ2-3	.	TRBV20-1	once	TGCAGTGCTAGAGATAGTAGCGGATGGGATACGCAGTATTTT	CSARDSSGWDTQYF
TRBJ1-6	.	TRBV5-1	.	TGCGCCAGCAGCTTGGTCCGGAACGGGAATTCACCCCTCCACTTT	CASSLVRNGNSPLHF
TRBJ2-1	TRBD2	TRBV6-5	.	TGTGCCAGCAGTTACTCGGGCGGGAGTTCCTACAATGAGCAGTTCTTC	CASSYSGGSSYNEQFF
TRBJ2-7	.	TRBV3-1	.	TGTGCCAGAGATGACTCCGCGCCCTCCTACGAGCAGTACTTC	CARDDSAPSYEQYF
TRBJ2-7	.	TRBV20-1	.	TGCAGTGCTCAGCACACGACCTCTGGCGAGCAGTACTTC	CSAQHTTSGEQYF
TRBJ2-3	TRBD2	TRBV20-1	.	TGCAGTGCCACACTAGCGGGAGACGCAGATACGCAGTATTTT	CSATLAGDADTQYF
TRBJ2-3	.	TRBV5-4	.	TGTGCCAGCAGCTTGGTCTCCAGCACAGATACGCAGTATTTT	CASSLVSSTDTQYF
TRBJ1-1	.	TRBV5-1	.	TGCGCCAGCAGCTTGGAGGAATCCACTGAAGCTTTCTTT	CASSLEESTEAFF
TRBJ2-5	.	TRBV29-1	.	TGCAGCGTTGAAGTCCCCCGGGGAGGTGGTGAGACCCAGTACTTC	CSVEVPRGGGETQYF
TRBJ1-2	.	TRBV30	.	TGTGCCTGGAGTGCCCACCCAAGGGCTTACTATGGCTACACCTTC	CAWSAHPRAYYGYTF
TRBJ2-3	TRBD2	TRBV15	.	TGTGCCACCAGCAGACCCCCCCCGGGAGGACCGATCACAGATACGCAGTATTTT	CATSRPPPGGPITDTQYF
TRBJ2-2	TRBD2	TRBV12-3/TRBV12-4	.	TGTGCCAGCGGACTAGGGGAGGGACTCGGGGAGCTGTTTTTT	CASGLGEGLGELFF
TRBJ2-1	TRBD2	TRBV7-2	.	TGTGCCAGCAGCTTGGCGGGGGTGGGCTCCTACAATGAGCAGTTCTTC	CASSLAGVGSYNEQFF
TRBJ2-2	.	TRBV20-1	.	TGCAGTGCTGGGGTGTCGGGATATGACGGGGAGCTGTTTTTT	CSAGVSGYDGELFF